The following is a T cell receptor (beta chain) sequence with its context. Its recognized antigen is unknown. No base quality information exists; no much larger clone differs at one position. TCRbeta CDR3 regions were amplified from genomic DNA by means of the immunoSEQ Assay, a bias-controlled multiplex PCR. Turning to the authors' computational methods: The number of nucleated cells in each sample was estimated by amplification of reference gene primers within the assay. Sequence reads were collapsed and filtered to measure the absolute abundance of every unique TCRbeta CDR3 rearrangement. Productive Simpson clonality was computed per sample as the square root of Simpson's diversity index over productive rearrangements. What TCRdb holds here is the immuneACCESS table cut down to in-frame rearrangements. Part of the clones is not present; checked against another copy, under half of the missing clones reflect an unresolved V gene, and the others are unexplained. Clone size and the V and J calls come from that table; the DNA yielded D and trimming. For this sample there are about 300,000 clones; around 84% appear just once. The ten largest clones add up to roughly a tenth of the sample.

The germline V gene (reference sequence) supplies CDR1 MNHEY and CDR2 SMNVEV. V is pared back by 2 bases and J by 5 bases, with 2 bases lying between the germline termini. Counted from cysteine to phenylalanine, this CDR3 has 11 amino acids. Only the CDR3 DNA is retained, 33 bases long and in frame from the first base. Participants in the prospective study were aged roughly 18 to 89 years, lived in 24 United States geographic areas, and enrolled through a virtual design. In the prospective study, participants were assigned to cohorts based on the clinical history participants reported in a screening survey and a study questionnaire. Recovered participants in ImmuneRACE Cohort 3 were defined by two consecutive negative NP/OP PCR tests, clearance by a healthcare professional, or resolution of symptoms. In the prospective study, mobile phlebotomists collected whole blood, serum and a nasopharyngeal or oropharyngeal swab from each participant. Additional blood draws and questionnaires over an approximately 2-month period could optionally be provided by prospective study participants. Before DNA extraction, prospective study blood samples were shipped either frozen or at room temperature.

This sample is drawn from a study of blood T cell repertoires in COVID-19 (TCRdb year 2020). Broadly, across the study: The collaborator samples originated in the United States, Italy and Spain and spanned the acute and convalescent phases of COVID-19. Samples were obtained from the ongoing ImmuneRACE study (first 160 participants) and from over 1,000 subjects provided by 6 global collaborators. Deeply sampled blood TCRbeta repertoires from subjects exposed to, actively infected with, or recovered from COVID-19 were included in the dataset. The prospective study material was composed of cDNA or gDNA derived from T cells, B-cell-depleted T cells, or PBMCs. Where available, HLA class I and class II types were taken from metadata supplied by the sample provider and were not determined by assay-based typing. A freely available public database, intended as a resource for researchers studying the immune response to SARS-CoV-2, is where the repertoires were released. The sample metadata nearly always contained a de-identified subject ID, COVID-19 status, age in years and sex.

General study outcomes and caveats: How much clinical and demographic metadata was included differed by source and by participant, and the metadata was provided uncurated.

Sample: PBMCs or T cells enriched from blood (not recorded which). This sequence uses TRBV27 and TRBJ2-3, with the D segment identity uncertain. The sequence derives from a woman aged 18 to 35 who had recovered from COVID-19. The CDR3 region has the sequence CASSLRDTQYF. The sequence in DNA is TGTGCCAGCAGTTTACGAGATACGCAGTATTTT.